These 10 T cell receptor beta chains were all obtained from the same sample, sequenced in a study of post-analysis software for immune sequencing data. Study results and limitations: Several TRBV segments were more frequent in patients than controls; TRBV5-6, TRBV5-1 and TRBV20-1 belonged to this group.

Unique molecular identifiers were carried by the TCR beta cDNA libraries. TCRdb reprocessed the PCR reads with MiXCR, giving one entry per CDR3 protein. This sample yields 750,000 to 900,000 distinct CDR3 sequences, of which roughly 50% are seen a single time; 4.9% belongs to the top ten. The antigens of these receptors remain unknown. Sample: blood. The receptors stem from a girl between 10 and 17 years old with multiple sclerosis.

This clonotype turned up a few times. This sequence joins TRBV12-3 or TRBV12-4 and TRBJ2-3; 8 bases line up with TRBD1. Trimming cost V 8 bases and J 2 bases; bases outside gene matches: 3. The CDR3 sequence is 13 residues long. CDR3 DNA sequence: TGTGCCAGCGGACAGGGAAACACAGATACGCAGTATTTT. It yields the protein CASGQGNTDTQYF.

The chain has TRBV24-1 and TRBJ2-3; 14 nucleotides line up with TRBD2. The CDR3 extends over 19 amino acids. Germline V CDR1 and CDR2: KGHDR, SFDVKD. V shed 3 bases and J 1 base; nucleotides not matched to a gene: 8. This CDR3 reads CATSDTPGLAGVGTDTQYF. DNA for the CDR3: TGTGCCACCAGTGATACCCCGGGACTAGCGGGAGTCGGCACAGATACGCAGTATTTT.

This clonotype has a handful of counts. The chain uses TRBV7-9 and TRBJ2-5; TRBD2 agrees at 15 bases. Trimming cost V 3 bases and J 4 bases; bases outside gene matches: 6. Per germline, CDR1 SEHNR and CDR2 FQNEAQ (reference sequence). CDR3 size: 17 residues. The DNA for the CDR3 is TGTGCCAGCAGCTTTTCAGGACTAGCGGGAGGGCGAGAGACCCAGTACTTC. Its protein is CASSFSGLAGGRETQYF.

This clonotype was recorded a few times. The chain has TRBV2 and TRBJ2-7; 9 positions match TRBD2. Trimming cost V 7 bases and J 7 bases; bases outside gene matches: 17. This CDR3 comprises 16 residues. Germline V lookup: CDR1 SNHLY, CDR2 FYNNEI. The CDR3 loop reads CASTKTQGTSRPEQYF. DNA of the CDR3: TGTGCCAGCACTAAAACCCAAGGGACTAGCCGTCCTGAGCAGTACTTC.

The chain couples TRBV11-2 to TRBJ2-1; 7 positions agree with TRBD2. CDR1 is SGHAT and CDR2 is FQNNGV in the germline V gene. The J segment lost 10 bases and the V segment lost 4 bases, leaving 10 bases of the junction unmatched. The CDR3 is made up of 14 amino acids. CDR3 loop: CASSSHVGGREQFF. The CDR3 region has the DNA TGTGCCAGCAGCTCCCATGTGGGCGGGAGAGAGCAGTTCTTC.

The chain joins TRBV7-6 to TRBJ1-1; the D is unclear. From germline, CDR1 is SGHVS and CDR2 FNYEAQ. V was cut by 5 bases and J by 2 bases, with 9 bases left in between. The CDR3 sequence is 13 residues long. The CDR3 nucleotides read TGTGCCAGCAGCGCGGACCTTAACACTGAAGCTTTCTTT. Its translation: CASSADLNTEAFF.

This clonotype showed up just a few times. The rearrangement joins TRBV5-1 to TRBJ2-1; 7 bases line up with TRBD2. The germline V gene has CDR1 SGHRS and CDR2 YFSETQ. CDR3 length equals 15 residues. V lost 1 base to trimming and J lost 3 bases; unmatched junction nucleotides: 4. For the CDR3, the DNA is TGCGCCAGCAGCTTGTGGCGGGAGAACTACAATGAGCAGTTCTTC. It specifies CASSLWRENYNEQFF.

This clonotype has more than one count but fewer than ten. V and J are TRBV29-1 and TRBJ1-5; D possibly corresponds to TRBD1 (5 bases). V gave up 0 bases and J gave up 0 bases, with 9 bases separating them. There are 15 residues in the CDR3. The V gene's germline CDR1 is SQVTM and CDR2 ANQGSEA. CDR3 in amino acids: CSVEEAGDSNQPQHF. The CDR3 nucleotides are TGCAGCGTTGAAGAGGCGGGGGATAGCAATCAGCCCCAGCATTTT.

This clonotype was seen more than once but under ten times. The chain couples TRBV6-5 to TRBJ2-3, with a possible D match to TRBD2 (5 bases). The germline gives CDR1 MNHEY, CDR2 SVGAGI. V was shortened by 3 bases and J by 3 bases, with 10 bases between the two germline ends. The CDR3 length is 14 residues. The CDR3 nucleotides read TGTGCCAGCAGTTATCGAGGGTCTACAGATACGCAGTATTTT. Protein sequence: CASSYRGSTDTQYF.

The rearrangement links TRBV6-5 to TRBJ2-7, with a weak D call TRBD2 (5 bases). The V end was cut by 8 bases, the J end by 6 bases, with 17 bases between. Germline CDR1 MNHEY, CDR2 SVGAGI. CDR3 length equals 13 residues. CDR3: CASRDHRLAEQYF. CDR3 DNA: TGTGCCAGCCGGGATCACCGCCTCGCCGAGCAGTACTTC.